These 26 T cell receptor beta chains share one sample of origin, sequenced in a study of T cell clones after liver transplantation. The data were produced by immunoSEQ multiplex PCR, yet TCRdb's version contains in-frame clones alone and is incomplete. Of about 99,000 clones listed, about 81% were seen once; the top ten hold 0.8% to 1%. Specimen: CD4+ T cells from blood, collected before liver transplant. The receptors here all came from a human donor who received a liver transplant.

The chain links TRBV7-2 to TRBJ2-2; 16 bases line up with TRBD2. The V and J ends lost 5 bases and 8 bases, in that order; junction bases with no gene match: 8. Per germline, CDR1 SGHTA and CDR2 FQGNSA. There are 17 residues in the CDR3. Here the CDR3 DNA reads TGTGCCAGCAGCCCAGGGACTAGCGGGGGGGCGCTTGGGGAGCTGTTTTTT. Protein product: CASSPGTSGGALGELFF.

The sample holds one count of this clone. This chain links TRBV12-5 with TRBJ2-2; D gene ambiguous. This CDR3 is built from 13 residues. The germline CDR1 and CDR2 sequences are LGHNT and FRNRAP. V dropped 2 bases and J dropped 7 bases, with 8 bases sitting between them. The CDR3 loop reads CASGLWANGELFF. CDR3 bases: TGTGCTAGTGGTTTGTGGGCGAACGGGGAGCTGTTTTTT.

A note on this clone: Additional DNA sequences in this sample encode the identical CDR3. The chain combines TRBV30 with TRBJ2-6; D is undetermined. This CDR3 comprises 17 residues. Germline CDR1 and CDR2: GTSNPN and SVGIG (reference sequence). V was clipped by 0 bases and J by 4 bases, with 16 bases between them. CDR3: CAWSVRVGGRGANVLTF. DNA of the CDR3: TGTGCCTGGAGTGTACGGGTTGGCGGTCGGGGGGCCAACGTCCTGACTTTC.

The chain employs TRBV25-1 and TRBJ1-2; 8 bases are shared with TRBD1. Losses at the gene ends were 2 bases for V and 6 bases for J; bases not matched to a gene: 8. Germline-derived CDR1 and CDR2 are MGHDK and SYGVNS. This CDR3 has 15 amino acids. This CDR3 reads CASSEVSTGVNGYTF. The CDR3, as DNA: TGTGCCAGCAGTGAAGTTTCGACAGGGGTGAATGGCTACACCTTC.

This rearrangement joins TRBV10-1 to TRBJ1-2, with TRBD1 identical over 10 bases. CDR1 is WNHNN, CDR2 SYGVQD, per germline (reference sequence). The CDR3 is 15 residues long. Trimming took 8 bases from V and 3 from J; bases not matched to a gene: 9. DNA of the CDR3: TGCGCCAGCCTCTACACGGACAGGGGGGACTATGGCTACACCTTC. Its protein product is CASLYTDRGDYGYTF.

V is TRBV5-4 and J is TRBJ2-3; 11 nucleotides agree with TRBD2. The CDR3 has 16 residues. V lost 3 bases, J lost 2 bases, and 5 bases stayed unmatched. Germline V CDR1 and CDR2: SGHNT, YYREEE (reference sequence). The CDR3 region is CASSSGLAEITDTQYF. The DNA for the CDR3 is TGTGCCAGCAGCTCGGGACTAGCGGAGATCACAGATACGCAGTATTTT.

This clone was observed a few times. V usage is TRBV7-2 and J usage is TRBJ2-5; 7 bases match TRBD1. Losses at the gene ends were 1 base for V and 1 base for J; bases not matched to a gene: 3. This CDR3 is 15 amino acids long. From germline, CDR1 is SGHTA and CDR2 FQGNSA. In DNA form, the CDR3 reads TGTGCCAGCAGCTTAGTTGACAGGGCCCAAGAGACCCAGTACTTC. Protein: CASSLVDRAQETQYF.

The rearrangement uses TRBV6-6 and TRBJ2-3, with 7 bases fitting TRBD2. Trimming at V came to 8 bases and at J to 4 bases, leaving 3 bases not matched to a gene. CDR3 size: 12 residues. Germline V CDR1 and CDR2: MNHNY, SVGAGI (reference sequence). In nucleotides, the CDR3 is TGTGCCAGCCGCCGGGGGGCAGATACGCAGTATTTT. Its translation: CASRRGADTQYF.

CDR3 region: CASSPSAGAGQPQHF. The CDR3 coding sequence is TGTGCCAGCAGCCCGTCGGCGGGGGCCGGTCAGCCCCAGCATTTT. The rearrangement uses TRBV7-2 and TRBJ1-5; D perhaps matches TRBD1 (6 bases). The V end was cut by 5 bases, the J end by 6 bases, with 17 bases between. The V gene's germline CDR1 is SGHTA and CDR2 FQGNSA. The CDR3 is made up of 15 amino acids.

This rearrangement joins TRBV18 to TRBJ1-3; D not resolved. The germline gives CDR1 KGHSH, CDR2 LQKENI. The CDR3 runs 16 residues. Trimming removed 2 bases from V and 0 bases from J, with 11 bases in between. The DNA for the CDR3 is TGTGCCAGCTCACCAGGTTCCCCTGTCTCTGGAAACACCATATATTTT. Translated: CASSPGSPVSGNTIYF.

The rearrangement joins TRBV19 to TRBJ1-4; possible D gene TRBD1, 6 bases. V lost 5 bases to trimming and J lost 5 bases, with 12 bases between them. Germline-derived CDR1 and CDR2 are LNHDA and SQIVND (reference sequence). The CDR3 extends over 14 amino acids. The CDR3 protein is CASSYGTFNEKLFF. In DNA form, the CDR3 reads TGTGCCAGTAGTTACGGGACATTCAATGAAAAACTGTTTTTT.

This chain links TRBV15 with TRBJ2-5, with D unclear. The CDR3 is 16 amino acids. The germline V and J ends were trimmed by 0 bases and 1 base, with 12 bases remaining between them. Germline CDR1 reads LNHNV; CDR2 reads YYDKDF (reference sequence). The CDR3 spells CATSREGGVGQETQYF. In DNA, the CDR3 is TGTGCCACCAGCAGAGAAGGTGGGGTTGGCCAAGAGACCCAGTACTTC.

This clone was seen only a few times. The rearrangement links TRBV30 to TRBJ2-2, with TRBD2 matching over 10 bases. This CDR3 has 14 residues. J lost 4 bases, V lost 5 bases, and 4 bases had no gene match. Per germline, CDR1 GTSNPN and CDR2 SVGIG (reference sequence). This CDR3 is CAWSLAGVTGELFF. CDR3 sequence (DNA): TGTGCCTGGTCCCTAGCGGGAGTCACCGGGGAGCTGTTTTTT.

CDR3 bases: TGCGCCAGCAGCCCGGGACTAGCGGGGGGGTCAACTGATACGCAGTATTTT. It translates to CASSPGLAGGSTDTQYF. The V call is TRBV5-1, the J call TRBJ2-3; 16 bases align to TRBD2. Per the germline V gene, CDR1 is SGHRS and CDR2 is YFSETQ. This CDR3 region has 17 residues. V dropped 4 bases and J dropped 6; count of bases not matched to a gene: 8.

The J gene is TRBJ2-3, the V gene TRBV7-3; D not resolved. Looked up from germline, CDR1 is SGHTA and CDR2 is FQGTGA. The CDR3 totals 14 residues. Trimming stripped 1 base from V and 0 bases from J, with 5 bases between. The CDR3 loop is CASSLSHSTDTQYF. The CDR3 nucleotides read TGTGCCAGCAGCTTAAGCCATAGCACAGATACGCAGTATTTT.

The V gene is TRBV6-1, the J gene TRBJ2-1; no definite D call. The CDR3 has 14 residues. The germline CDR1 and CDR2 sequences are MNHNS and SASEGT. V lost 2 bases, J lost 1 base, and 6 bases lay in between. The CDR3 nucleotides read TGTGCCAGCAGTGAAACAGTATCCTACAATGAGCAGTTCTTC. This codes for CASSETVSYNEQFF.

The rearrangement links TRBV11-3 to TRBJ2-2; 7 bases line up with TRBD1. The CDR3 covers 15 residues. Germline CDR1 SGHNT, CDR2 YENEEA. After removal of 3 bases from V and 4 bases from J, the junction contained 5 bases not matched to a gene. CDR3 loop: CASSLRGGLTGELFF. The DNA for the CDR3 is TGTGCCAGCAGCTTGAGAGGGGGCCTCACCGGGGAGCTGTTTTTT.

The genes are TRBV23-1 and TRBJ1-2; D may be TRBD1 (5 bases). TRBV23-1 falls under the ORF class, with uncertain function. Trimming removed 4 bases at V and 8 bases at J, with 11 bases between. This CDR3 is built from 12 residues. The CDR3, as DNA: TGCGCCAGCAGTCTCGAGGGGCCCGGCTACACCTTC. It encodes CASSLEGPGYTF.

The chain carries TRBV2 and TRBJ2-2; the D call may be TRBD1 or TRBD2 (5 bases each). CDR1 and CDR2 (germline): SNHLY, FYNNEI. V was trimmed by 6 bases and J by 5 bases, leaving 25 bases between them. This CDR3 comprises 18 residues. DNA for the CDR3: TGTGCCAGCAGCCTCGAGGGCCAGGGCCCAGGTGGGACCGGGGAGCTGTTTTTT. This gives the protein CASSLEGQGPGGTGELFF.

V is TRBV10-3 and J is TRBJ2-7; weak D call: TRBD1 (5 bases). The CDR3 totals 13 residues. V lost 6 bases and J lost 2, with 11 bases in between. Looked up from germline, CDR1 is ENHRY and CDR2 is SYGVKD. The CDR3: CAIRRQPAYEQYF. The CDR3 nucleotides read TGTGCCATCAGGCGACAGCCCGCCTACGAGCAGTACTTC.

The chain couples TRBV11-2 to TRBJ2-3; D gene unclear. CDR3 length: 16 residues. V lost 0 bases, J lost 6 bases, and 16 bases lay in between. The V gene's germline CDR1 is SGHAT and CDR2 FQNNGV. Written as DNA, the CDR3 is TGTGCCAGCAGCTTAGACCTCCCCGGGCCGTCGGATACGCAGTATTTT. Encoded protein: CASSLDLPGPSDTQYF.

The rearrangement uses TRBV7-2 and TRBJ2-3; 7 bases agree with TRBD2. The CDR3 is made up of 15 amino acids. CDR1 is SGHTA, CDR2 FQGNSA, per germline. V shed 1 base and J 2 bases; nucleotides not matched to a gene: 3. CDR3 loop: CASSLGDYHTDTQYF. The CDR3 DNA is TGTGCCAGCAGCTTAGGGGACTACCACACAGATACGCAGTATTTT. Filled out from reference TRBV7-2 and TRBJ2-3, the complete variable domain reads GAGVSQSPSNKVTEKGKDVELRCDPISGHTALYWYRQSLGQGLEFLIYFQGNSAPDKSGLPSDRFSAERTGGSVSTLTIQRTQQEDSAVYLCASSLGDYHTDTQYFGPGTRLTVL.

The CDR3 loop reads CASSPQGISGYTF. The CDR3 DNA is TGTGCCAGCAGCCCCCAGGGTATTTCGGGCTACACCTTC. V is TRBV14 and J is TRBJ1-2, with D possibly TRBD1 on 5 matching bases. This CDR3 spans 13 amino acids. V was trimmed by 4 bases and J by 8 bases, leaving 14 bases between them. The V gene's germline CDR1 is SGHDN and CDR2 FVKESK.

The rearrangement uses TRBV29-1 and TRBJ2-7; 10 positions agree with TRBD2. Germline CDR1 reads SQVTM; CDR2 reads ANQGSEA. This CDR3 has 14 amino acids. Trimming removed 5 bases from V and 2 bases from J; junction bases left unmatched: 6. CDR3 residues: CSVTPLAGAYEQYF. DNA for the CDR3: TGCAGCGTTACGCCTCTAGCGGGGGCCTACGAGCAGTACTTC.

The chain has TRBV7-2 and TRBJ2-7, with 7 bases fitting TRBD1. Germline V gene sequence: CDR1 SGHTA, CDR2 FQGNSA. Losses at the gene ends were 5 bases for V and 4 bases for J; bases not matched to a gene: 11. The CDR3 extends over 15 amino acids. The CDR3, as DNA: TGTGCCAGCAGCCTCGAGGCAGGGGGAATTTACGAGCAGTACTTC. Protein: CASSLEAGGIYEQYF.

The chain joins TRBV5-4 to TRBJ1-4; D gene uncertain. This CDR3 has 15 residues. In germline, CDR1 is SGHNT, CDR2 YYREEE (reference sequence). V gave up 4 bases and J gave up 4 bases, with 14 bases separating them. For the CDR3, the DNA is TGTGCCAGCAGCCGAGTGGGGAGCAGTAATGAAAAACTGTTTTTT. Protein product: CASSRVGSSNEKLFF.